These 29 T cell receptor beta chains were sequenced from one sample in a study of a mutant IDH1 vaccine in newly diagnosed glioma. Documented time point: week 11, during vaccination. The study gave 300 ug of mutant IDH1 20-mer peptide per vaccine dose, with topical imiquimod. Antigens for these TCRs are unknown. The method was immunoSEQ multiplex PCR; TCRdb's version includes in-frame clones alone and lacks a portion of them. This sample has about 40,000 clones; under 90% occur once, and the top ten carry roughly 15%. The source material was peripheral blood mononuclear cells (PBMCs), sampled from a glioma patient whose treatment included an IDH1 peptide vaccine. The receptors were sampled from a woman in her 30s with glioma. Some clones in this sample may be carry-over from other donors' samples.

V gene TRBV4-1 combines with J gene TRBJ2-5, with 7 bases matching TRBD2. Trimming removed 0 bases from V and 5 bases from J; junction bases left unmatched: 3. Germline lookup yields CDR1 MGHRA and CDR2 YSYEKL. This CDR3 region has 14 residues. The CDR3 loop reads CASSQDRGDETQYF. CDR3 sequence (DNA): TGCGCCAGCAGCCAAGATCGGGGGGATGAGACCCAGTACTTC.

The chain carries TRBV18 and TRBJ2-2; D not certain. The V gene lost 5 bases and the J gene lost 0 bases, with 7 bases spanning the gap. CDR1 is KGHSH and CDR2 is LQKENI in the germline V gene. The CDR3 extends over 14 amino acids. The CDR3 DNA reads as TGTGCCAGCTCATCTAACCCGAACACCGGGGAGCTGTTTTTT. Translating gives CASSSNPNTGELFF.

V usage is TRBV9 and J usage is TRBJ1-1, with D perhaps matching TRBD1 (5 bases). The V end was cut by 3 bases, the J end by 3 bases, with 9 bases between. CDR3 length: 13 amino acids. The germline CDR1 and CDR2 sequences are SGDLS and YYNGEE. CDR3 region: CASSGGGYTEAFF. The CDR3 bases are TGTGCCAGCAGCGGGGGCGGGTACACTGAAGCTTTCTTT.

The gene calls are TRBV19 and TRBJ1-1; D call uncertain. V was clipped by 9 bases and J by 2 bases, with 16 bases between them. Looked up from germline, CDR1 is LNHDA and CDR2 is SQIVND (reference sequence). The CDR3 length is 14 residues. The CDR3 nucleotides read TGTGCCAGCGTACCGGCCGGCGTAAACACTGAAGCTTTCTTT. Its protein is CASVPAGVNTEAFF.

This chain connects TRBV7-9 to TRBJ1-4; D unresolved. This CDR3 has 13 amino acids. Germline V CDR1 and CDR2: SEHNR, FQNEAQ (reference sequence). The V end was cut by 3 bases, the J end by 8 bases, with 10 bases between. As DNA, the CDR3 is TGTGCCAGCAGCTTTCCTCTGGGGGAAAAACTGTTTTTT. Translation: CASSFPLGEKLFF.

A few counts support this clone. This chain connects TRBV11-3 to TRBJ1-1; D unresolved. There are 14 residues in the CDR3. Looked up from germline, CDR1 is SGHNT and CDR2 is YENEEA. V was shortened by 6 bases and J by 3 bases, with 14 bases between the two germline ends. Written as DNA, the CDR3 is TGTGCCAGCAGTGGCCCGCGTTTTCACACTGAAGCTTTCTTT. Residues: CASSGPRFHTEAFF. The entire variable domain, with the rest obtained from reference TRBV11-3 and TRBJ1-1, is as follows: EAGVVQSPRYKIIEKKQPVAFWCNPISGHNTLYWYLQNLGQGPELLIRYENEEAVDDSQLPKDRFSAERLKGVDSTLKIQPAELGDSAVYLCASSGPRFHTEAFFGQGTRLTVV.

A note on this clone: Germline is not matched at one junction end, which may reflect a read error. The chain recombines TRBV7-7 with TRBJ2-2; TRBD2 aligns across 9 bases. Germline V gives CDR1 SSHAT, CDR2 FNYEAQ (reference sequence). This CDR3 contains 16 residues. This CDR3 is CASSPAGLARMGELFF. The CDR3 DNA reads as TGTGCTAGCAGCCCCGCGGGACTAGCAAGGATGGGGGAGCTGTTTTTT.

J is TRBJ2-7 and V is TRBV2; D is unclear. Germline CDR1 SNHLY, CDR2 FYNNEI. The CDR3 spans 11 residues. Trimming pared 5 bases from V and 0 bases from J, leaving 2 bases between. CDR3 bases: TGTGCCAGCAGTCCCTCCTACGAGCAGTACTTC. It specifies CASSPSYEQYF.

The chain recombines TRBV7-2 with TRBJ1-2, with D unclear. The V end was cut by 1 base, the J end by 0 bases, with 3 bases between. The CDR3 runs 13 residues. Germline V gene sequence: CDR1 SGHTA, CDR2 FQGNSA. This CDR3 reads CASSLDSNYGYTF. The DNA for the CDR3 is TGTGCCAGCAGCTTAGATTCTAACTATGGCTACACCTTC.

The chain links TRBV9 to TRBJ2-3; 8 bases line up with TRBD2. Germline loops: CDR1 SGDLS, CDR2 YYNGEE. The CDR3 sequence is 15 residues long. The V gene end was trimmed by 0 bases and the J gene end by 6 bases; junction bases not matched to a gene: 6. CDR3 sequence (DNA): TGTGCCAGCAGCGTAGTGGGACTAGACGCGGATACGCAGTATTTT. Translated, it gives CASSVVGLDADTQYF.

This clone was picked up a small number of times. The chain recombines TRBV19 with TRBJ1-1; D not certain. The CDR3 runs to 12 residues. The germline gives CDR1 LNHDA, CDR2 SQIVND (reference sequence). Trimming left V 7 bases short and J 0 bases short, with 6 bases between. The CDR3 DNA sequence: TGTGCCAGTACCCGGATGAACACTGAAGCTTTCTTT. Translated: CASTRMNTEAFF.

The chain uses TRBV13 and TRBJ2-1, with a possible D match to TRBD2 (6 bases). The CDR3 runs 16 residues. The germline gives CDR1 PRHDT, CDR2 FYEKMQ (reference sequence). Between the trimmed V and J ends, which lost 7 bases and 5 bases, there was a span of 21 bases. In DNA, the CDR3 is TGTGCCAGCACCCTCCCCCGGGGGAGTCCCCACAATGAGCAGTTCTTC. It specifies CASTLPRGSPHNEQFF. Together with reference TRBV13 and TRBJ2-1, the CDR3 gives the full variable domain: AAGVIQSPRHLIKEKRETATLKCYPIPRHDTVYWYQQGPGQDPQFLISFYEKMQSDKGSIPDRFSAQQFSDYHSELNMSSLELGDSALYFCASTLPRGSPHNEQFFGPGTRLTVL.

This chain links TRBV6-5 with TRBJ2-1, with D tentatively TRBD1 (6 bases). The CDR3 totals 16 residues. Trimming left V 1 base short and J 5 bases short, with 15 bases between. Germline assignment: CDR1 MNHEY and CDR2 SVGAGI. Here the CDR3 reads CASSYYGQGLNNEQFF. CDR3 sequence (DNA): TGTGCCAGCAGTTACTACGGGCAGGGGCTCAACAATGAGCAGTTCTTC.

This chain connects TRBV4-1 to TRBJ1-1, with TRBD1 as a possible D gene (5 bases). CDR3 length equals 13 residues. Trimming took 4 bases from V and 7 from J, leaving 13 bases between them. Germline V gene sequence: CDR1 MGHRA, CDR2 YSYEKL. The DNA of the CDR3 is TGCGCCAGCAGCCCTCGGGAAGGGGTTGAAGCTTTCTTT. This translates into CASSPREGVEAFF.

The V call is TRBV7-2, the J call TRBJ2-7; 10 bases line up with TRBD1. CDR1 and CDR2 from the germline V gene are SGHTA and FQGNSA. The CDR3 runs to 17 residues. Trimming took 0 bases from V and 5 from J; bases not matched to a gene: 10. CDR3 DNA: TGTGCCAGCAGCTTAGCGACCCGGGACAGGGGTTTTAACGAGCAGTACTTC. It translates to CASSLATRDRGFNEQYF. The full variable domain, rest sourced from reference TRBV7-2 and TRBJ2-7, is GAGVSQSPSNKVTEKGKDVELRCDPISGHTALYWYRQSLGQGLEFLIYFQGNSAPDKSGLPSDRFSAERTGGSVSTLTIQRTQQEDSAVYLCASSLATRDRGFNEQYFGPGTRLTVT.

This sequence joins TRBV4-1 and TRBJ2-1; possibly TRBD2 for D (6 bases). Deletions cut 1 base from V and 4 bases from J, with 14 bases between. Germline V gene sequence: CDR1 MGHRA, CDR2 YSYEKL. The CDR3 sequence is 16 residues long. In nucleotides, the CDR3 is TGCGCCAGCAGCCAAGTCCCAGCGGACTATTACAATGAGCAGTTCTTC. Its translation: CASSQVPADYYNEQFF.

This chain joins TRBV11-3 and TRBJ2-5; weak D call: TRBD2 (6 bases). V was cut by 5 bases and J by 0 bases, with 7 bases left in between. The CDR3 covers 13 residues. Germline lookup yields CDR1 SGHNT and CDR2 YENEEA. CDR3 region: CASSGTDQETQYF. The CDR3 bases are TGTGCCAGCAGCGGGACTGACCAAGAGACCCAGTACTTC. The whole variable domain, remainder taken from reference TRBV11-3 and TRBJ2-5, is EAGVVQSPRYKIIEKKQPVAFWCNPISGHNTLYWYLQNLGQGPELLIRYENEEAVDDSQLPKDRFSAERLKGVDSTLKIQPAELGDSAVYLCASSGTDQETQYFGPGTRLLVL.

The chain joins TRBV7-6 to TRBJ1-4; D perhaps matches TRBD1 (6 bases). The CDR3 length is 15 residues. Between the trimmed V and J ends, which lost 5 bases and 6 bases, there was a span of 16 bases. Germline V gene sequence: CDR1 SGHVS, CDR2 FNYEAQ. The CDR3 reads CASSPGRGFYEKLFF. CDR3 DNA: TGTGCCAGCAGCCCGGGGAGGGGGTTTTATGAAAAACTGTTTTTT.

The chain couples TRBV19 to TRBJ1-5; TRBD1 matches at 10 bases. This CDR3 is built from 15 residues. The germline CDR1 and CDR2 sequences are LNHDA and SQIVND (reference sequence). V shed 5 bases, J shed 5 bases, and the junction held 6 bases outside the gene matches. CDR3: CASSPSDRGDQPQHF. Here the CDR3 DNA reads TGTGCCAGTAGTCCTTCGGACAGGGGGGATCAGCCCCAGCATTTT.

J is TRBJ2-1 and V is TRBV2; D unclear. CDR3 size: 14 residues. Trimming took 2 bases from V and 11 from J, leaving 16 bases between them. Germline CDR1 is SNHLY and CDR2 is FYNNEI. The CDR3 here is CASSETGLGIKQFF. DNA of the CDR3: TGTGCCAGCAGTGAAACTGGGCTCGGTATAAAGCAGTTCTTC.

The genes are TRBV28 and TRBJ1-5; perhaps TRBD1 as D (5 bases). V was shortened by 3 bases and J by 0 bases, with 9 bases between the two germline ends. The germline V gene has CDR1 MDHEN and CDR2 SYDVKM. This CDR3 region has 15 residues. CDR3 loop: CASSLGGYSNQPQHF. The CDR3 DNA reads TGTGCCAGCAGTTTGGGGGGGTATAGCAATCAGCCCCAGCATTTT.

The rearrangement links TRBV5-4 to TRBJ2-7, with D possibly being TRBD1 (6 bases). Trimming cost V 5 bases and J 2 bases, with 14 bases left between them. The CDR3 has 14 amino acids. Germline values: CDR1 SGHNT, CDR2 YYREEE (reference sequence). DNA of the CDR3: TGTGCCAGCAGACCCGACAGGTCCACCTACGAGCAGTACTTC. Encoded protein: CASRPDRSTYEQYF.

The J gene is TRBJ1-2, the V gene TRBV4-1; a weak D match, TRBD1 (6 bases). Germline V lookup: CDR1 MGHRA, CDR2 YSYEKL. The CDR3 is 15 amino acids. Deletions cut 1 base from V and 2 bases from J, with 11 bases between. Here the CDR3 reads CASSQGGGRNYGYTF. CDR3 in DNA: TGCGCCAGCAGCCAAGGAGGGGGAAGGAACTATGGCTACACCTTC.

This chain uses TRBV19 with TRBJ2-1; 10 bases are shared with TRBD2. V dropped 3 bases and J dropped 8; count of bases not matched to a gene: 10. Per the germline V gene, CDR1 is LNHDA and CDR2 is SQIVND (reference sequence). The CDR3 runs to 16 residues. CDR3 DNA: TGTGCCAGTAGTATGGGGGCTAGCGGGAGTAGGGATGAGCAGTTCTTC. Its protein is CASSMGASGSRDEQFF.

This sequence joins TRBV2 and TRBJ1-5, with D possibly TRBD1 on 6 matching bases. Germline V gene lookup returns CDR1 SNHLY and CDR2 FYNNEI. The CDR3 sequence is 15 residues long. The germline V and J ends were trimmed by 9 bases and 1 base, with 16 bases remaining between them. The CDR3 here is CASQLQGHSNQPQHF. CDR3 coding DNA: TGTGCCAGTCAACTTCAGGGGCACAGCAATCAGCCCCAGCATTTT.

This clone was observed a few times. The gene calls are TRBV21-1 and TRBJ2-7; the D call TRBD1 from the table was never checked on the DNA. TRBV21-1 is a recognized pseudogene. The CDR3 has 18 residues. CDR3 sequence (DNA): TGTGCCAGCAGCAAAGGGCAGGGGGAGGCAGGGCCCACTTACGAGCAGTACTTC. Translating it yields CASSKGQGEAGPTYEQYF.

This chain connects TRBV7-9 to TRBJ2-5; perhaps TRBD2 as D (5 bases). CDR3 size: 13 residues. The germline V gene encodes CDR1 SEHNR and CDR2 FQNEAQ (reference sequence). V was cut by 5 bases and J by 3 bases, with 10 bases left in between. CDR3 sequence: CASSIRTEETQYF. DNA of the CDR3: TGTGCCAGCAGCATAAGGACTGAAGAGACCCAGTACTTC.

This clone was recorded only once. This chain joins TRBV4-1 and TRBJ2-1, with D possibly matching TRBD2 (6 bases). The V gene lost 0 bases and the J gene lost 2 bases, with 20 bases spanning the gap. The CDR3 consists of 19 residues. Germline lookup yields CDR1 MGHRA and CDR2 YSYEKL. In DNA, the CDR3 is TGCGCCAGCAGCCAAGATGTCCCCCTCCTAGCGCTCCCCTACAATGAGCAGTTCTTC. It yields the protein CASSQDVPLLALPYNEQFF.

This chain connects TRBV5-4 to TRBJ1-4, with D perhaps matching TRBD1 (6 bases). Trimming cost V 4 bases and J 7 bases, with 17 bases left between them. The CDR3 totals 15 residues. Germline lookup yields CDR1 SGHNT and CDR2 YYREEE (reference sequence). This CDR3 is CASSPNPAGAEKLFF. In DNA form, the CDR3 reads TGTGCCAGCAGCCCTAACCCGGCAGGGGCTGAAAAACTGTTTTTT. Full variable domain (rest looked up from reference TRBV5-4 and TRBJ1-4): ETGVTQSPTHLIKTRGQQVTLRCSSQSGHNTVSWYQQALGQGPQFIFQYYREEENGRGNFPPRFSGLQFPNYSSELNVNALELDDSALYLCASSPNPAGAEKLFFGSGTQLSVL.